This paragraph covers one T cell receptor (beta chain) sequence. The data were taken from a study of OX40 agonist ivuxolimab in advanced cancers. Profiling relied on immunoSEQ multiplex PCR, and the TCRdb table lists in-frame clones only, not all of them. Altogether some 40,000 clones are present, roughly nine tenths being singletons, with the ten largest covering 29%. With 3 bases clipped from V and 0 bases from J, the junction kept 4 bases outside the gene matches. Germline V lookup: CDR1 PRHDT, CDR2 FYEKMQ (reference sequence). The CDR3 covers 15 residues. Sequenced material: CD4+ or CD8+ T cells sorted from blood, taken in a trial of the OX40 agonist ivuxolimab. The source is an adult with an advanced solid tumor such as melanoma, head and neck, liver or kidney cancer. The gene calls are TRBV13 and TRBJ1-1; the match to TRBD1 covers 7 bases. The CDR3 DNA is TGTGCCAGCAGCTTTCGGACAGGCCTGAACACTGAAGCTTTCTTT. This sequence encodes CASSFRTGLNTEAFF.